This T cell receptor beta chain was identified during a study of T cell repertoires in cytomegalovirus infection. General study findings and limits: HLA-C-restricted CMV-specific TCR beta clonotypes were dominant in the ex vivo response.

One entry per CDR3 protein results from TCRdb running MiXCR on the reads. This table has under 600,000 distinct CDR3 sequences, 15% to 20% appearing once. Germline CDR1 SGHDN, CDR2 FVKESK. V lost 4 bases and J 7 bases, leaving 16 bases between the germline ends. The CDR3 is made up of 15 amino acids. The table lists this clonotype with a few counts. Its antigen remains unknown. The sample consisted of CD8+ T cells from PBMCs. This sequence was found in a human donor in good health (CMV status not recorded). Some clones in this sample may be carry-over from other donors' samples. The chain recombines TRBV14 with TRBJ1-4; tentatively, D is TRBD1 (5 bases). Here the CDR3 DNA reads TGTGCCAGCAGCCGTTTCAAAGGGGTTGCTGAAAAACTGTTTTTT. As protein: CASSRFKGVAEKLFF.